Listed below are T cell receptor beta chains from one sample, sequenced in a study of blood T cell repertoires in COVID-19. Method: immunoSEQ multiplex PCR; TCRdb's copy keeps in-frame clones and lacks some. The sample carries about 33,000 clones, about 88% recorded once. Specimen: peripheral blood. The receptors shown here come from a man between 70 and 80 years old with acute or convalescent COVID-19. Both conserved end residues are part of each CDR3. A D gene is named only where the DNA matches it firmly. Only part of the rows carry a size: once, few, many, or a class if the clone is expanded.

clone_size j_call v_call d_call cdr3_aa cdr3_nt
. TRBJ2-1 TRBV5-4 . CASSLNSGFSYNEQFF TGTGCCAGCAGCCTAAATAGCGGATTCTCCTACAATGAGCAGTTCTTC
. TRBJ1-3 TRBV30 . CAWSQTGGNTIYF TGTGCCTGGAGCCAGACAGGAGGAAACACCATATATTTT
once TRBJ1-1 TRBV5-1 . CASSLITGLAFF TGCGCCAGCAGCTTAATTACAGGGCTGGCTTTCTTT
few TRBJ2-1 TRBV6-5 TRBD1 CASIDRGLDGEQFF TGTGCCAGCATAGACAGGGGTTTGGATGGAGAGCAGTTCTTC
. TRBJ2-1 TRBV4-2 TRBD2 CASSHTGTSGGSNNEQFF TGTGCCAGCAGCCATACCGGGACTAGCGGGGGGTCAAACAATGAGCAGTTCTTC
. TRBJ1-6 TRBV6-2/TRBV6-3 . CASSYSIGSSYNSPLHF TGTGCCAGCAGTTACTCGATCGGGAGCTCCTATAATTCACCCCTCCACTTT
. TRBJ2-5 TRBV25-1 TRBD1 CASSGRGRETQYF TGTGCCAGCAGTGGCAGGGGGCGGGAGACCCAGTACTTC
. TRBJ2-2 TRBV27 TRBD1 CASRKTGDQNTGELFF TGTGCCAGCAGGAAAACAGGGGACCAGAACACCGGGGAGCTGTTTTTT
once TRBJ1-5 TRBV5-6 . CASSRVGNQPQHF TGTGCCAGCAGCCGGGTGGGCAATCAGCCCCAGCATTTT
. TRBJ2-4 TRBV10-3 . CAISPGENIQYF TGTGCCATCAGCCCCGGGGAGAACATTCAGTACTTC
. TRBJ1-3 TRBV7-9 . CASSSDTGNTIYF TGTGCCAGCAGCTCCGACACCGGAAACACCATATATTTT
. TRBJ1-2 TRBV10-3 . CAISEQNNYGYTF TGTGCCATCAGTGAGCAGAATAACTATGGCTACACCTTC
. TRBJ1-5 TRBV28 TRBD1 CASSLRGTGLNQPQHF TGTGCCAGCAGTTTAAGGGGGACAGGGCTCAATCAGCCCCAGCATTTT
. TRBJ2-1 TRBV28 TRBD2 CASSFPGLAGMSSYNEQFF TGTGCCAGCAGTTTTCCCGGACTAGCGGGGATGAGCTCCTACAATGAGCAGTTCTTC
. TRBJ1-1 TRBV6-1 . CASSEFGAGRDAFF TGTGCCAGCAGTGAATTTGGGGCGGGGCGGGACGCTTTCTTT
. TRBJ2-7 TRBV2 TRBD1 CASSRDSSYEQYF TGTGCCAGCAGTCGGGACAGCTCCTACGAGCAGTACTTC
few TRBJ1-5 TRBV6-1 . CASSELQEVVSNQPQHF TGTGCCAGCAGTGAACTTCAAGAGGTAGTTAGCAATCAGCCCCAGCATTTT
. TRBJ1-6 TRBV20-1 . CSASDGGNSPLHF TGCAGTGCTAGTGACGGTGGTAATTCACCCCTCCACTTT
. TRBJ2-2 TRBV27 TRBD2 CASRKAGGATGELFF TGTGCCAGCAGGAAAGCGGGAGGTGCCACCGGGGAGCTGTTTTTT
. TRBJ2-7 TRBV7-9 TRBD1 CASSPGQVYEQYF TGTGCCAGCAGTCCCGGACAGGTCTACGAGCAGTACTTC
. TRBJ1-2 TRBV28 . CASKTGGYGYTF TGTGCCAGCAAGACAGGAGGCTATGGCTACACCTTC
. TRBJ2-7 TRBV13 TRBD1 CASSFRDRVYEQYF TGTGCCAGCAGCTTTAGGGACAGGGTCTACGAGCAGTACTTC
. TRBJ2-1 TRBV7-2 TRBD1 CASSLDRGPYNEQFF TGTGCCAGCAGCTTAGACAGGGGCCCCTACAATGAGCAGTTCTTC
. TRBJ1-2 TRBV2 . CASSDNANYGYTF TGTGCCAGCAGTGACAATGCTAACTATGGCTACACCTTC
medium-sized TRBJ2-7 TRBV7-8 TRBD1 CASSRGQYSYEQYF TGTGCCAGCAGCCGGGGACAGTACTCCTACGAGCAGTACTTC
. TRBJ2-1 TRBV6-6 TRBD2 CASSPSTSGSYNEQFF TGTGCCAGCAGTCCCTCGACTAGCGGGTCATACAATGAGCAGTTCTTC
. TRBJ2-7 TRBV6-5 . CASGGADYEQYF TGTGCCAGCGGAGGGGCGGACTACGAGCAGTACTTC
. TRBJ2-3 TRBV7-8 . CASSRSAAHTQYF TGTGCCAGCAGCCGGTCGGCGGCACATACGCAGTATTTT
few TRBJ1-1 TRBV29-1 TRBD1 CSVGDREDTEAFF TGCAGCGTGGGGGACAGGGAGGATACTGAAGCTTTCTTT
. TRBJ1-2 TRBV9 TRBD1 CASSSQTGSYGYTF TGTGCCAGCAGCTCTCAGACAGGGAGCTATGGCTACACCTTC